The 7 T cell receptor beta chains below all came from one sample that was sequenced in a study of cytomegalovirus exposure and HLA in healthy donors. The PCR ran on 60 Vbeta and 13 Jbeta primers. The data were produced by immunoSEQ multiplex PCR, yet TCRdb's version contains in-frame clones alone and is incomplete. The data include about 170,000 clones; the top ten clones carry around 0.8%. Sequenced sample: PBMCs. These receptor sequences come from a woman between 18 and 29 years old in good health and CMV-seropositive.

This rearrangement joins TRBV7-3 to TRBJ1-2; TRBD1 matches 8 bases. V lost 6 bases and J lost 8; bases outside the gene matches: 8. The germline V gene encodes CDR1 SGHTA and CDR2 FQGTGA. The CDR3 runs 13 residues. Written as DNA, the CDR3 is TGTGCCAGCAGACCACAGGGGGGCGGGGGCTACACCTTC. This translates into CASRPQGGGGYTF.

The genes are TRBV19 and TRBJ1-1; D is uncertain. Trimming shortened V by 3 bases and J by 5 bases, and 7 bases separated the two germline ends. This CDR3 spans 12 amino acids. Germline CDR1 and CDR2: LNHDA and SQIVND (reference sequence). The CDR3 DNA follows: TGTGCCAGTAGTATGCGGGGTACTGAAGCTTTCTTT. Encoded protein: CASSMRGTEAFF.

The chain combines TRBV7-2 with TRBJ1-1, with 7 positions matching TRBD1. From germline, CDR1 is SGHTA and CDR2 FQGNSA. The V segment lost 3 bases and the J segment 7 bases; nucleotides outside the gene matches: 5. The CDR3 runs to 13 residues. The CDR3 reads CASSFGTVSEAFF. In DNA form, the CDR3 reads TGTGCCAGCAGCTTCGGGACAGTCAGTGAAGCTTTCTTT.

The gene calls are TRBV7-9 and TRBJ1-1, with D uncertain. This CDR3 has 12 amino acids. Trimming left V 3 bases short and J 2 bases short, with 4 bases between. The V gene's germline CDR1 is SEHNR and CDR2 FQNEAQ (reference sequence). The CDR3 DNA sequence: TGTGCCAGCAGCTTCACTAACACTGAAGCTTTCTTT. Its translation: CASSFTNTEAFF.

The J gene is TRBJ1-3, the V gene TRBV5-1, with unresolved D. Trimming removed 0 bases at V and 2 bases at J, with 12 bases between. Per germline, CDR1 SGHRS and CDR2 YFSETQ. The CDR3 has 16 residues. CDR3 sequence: CASSLGAVKAGNTIYF. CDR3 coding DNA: TGCGCCAGCAGCTTGGGGGCAGTAAAAGCTGGAAACACCATATATTTT.

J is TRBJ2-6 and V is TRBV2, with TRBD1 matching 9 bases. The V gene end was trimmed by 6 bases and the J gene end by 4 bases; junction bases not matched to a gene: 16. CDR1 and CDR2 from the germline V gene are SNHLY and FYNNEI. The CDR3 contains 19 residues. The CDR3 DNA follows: TGTGCCAGCAGGCTCCGAAAGGACAGGGGACCAGGAGGGGCCAACGTCCTGACTTTC. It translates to CASRLRKDRGPGGANVLTF.

The CDR3 protein is CASSVAAGYTDTQYF. Written as DNA, the CDR3 is TGTGCCAGCAGCGTAGCAGCGGGTTACACAGATACGCAGTATTTT. The gene calls are TRBV9 and TRBJ2-3, with D possibly being TRBD2 (6 bases). CDR1 is SGDLS and CDR2 is YYNGEE in the germline V gene. With 0 bases removed from V and 2 bases from J, the gap between germline ends came to 10 bases. The CDR3 totals 15 residues. The full variable domain, with the rest looked up from reference TRBV9 and TRBJ2-3, is DSGVTQTPKHLITATGQRVTLRCSPRSGDLSVYWYQQSLDQGLQFLIQYYNGEERAKGNILERFSAQQFPDLHSELNLSSLELGDSALYFCASSVAAGYTDTQYFGPGTRLTVL.